These 25 T cell receptor beta chains share one sample of origin, sequenced in a study of cytomegalovirus exposure and HLA in healthy donors. 13 Jbeta primers and 60 Vbeta primers were used for the PCR. Data came from immunoSEQ multiplex PCR; TCRdb stores just in-frame clones and leaves some out. The table lists 55,000 to 70,000 clones, approximately 80% of them singletons. The sequencing input was PBMCs. The receptor source for this set is a man in his late teens or twenties in good health and CMV-seropositive.

The chain employs TRBV29-1 and TRBJ2-7; 7 nucleotides align to TRBD1. Germline V gives CDR1 SQVTM, CDR2 ANQGSEA. This CDR3 spans 12 amino acids. Unmatched junction bases numbered 3, after V lost 4 bases and J lost 3 bases. The CDR3 here is CSVGGDSYEQYF. The CDR3 bases are TGCAGCGTTGGAGGGGACAGCTACGAGCAGTACTTC.

The chain joins TRBV30 to TRBJ2-7, with 9 bases that match TRBD1. There are 14 residues in the CDR3. V lost 3 bases and J lost 5; bases outside the gene matches: 8. CDR1 and CDR2 (germline): GTSNPN, SVGIG (reference sequence). CDR3 amino acids: CAWSTGQGVHEQYF. Written as DNA, the CDR3 is TGTGCCTGGAGCACGGGACAGGGTGTCCACGAGCAGTACTTC.

The chain has TRBV7-6 and TRBJ2-7; 7 nucleotides align to TRBD2. The junction had 8 bases not matched to a gene; V was cut back by 3 bases and J by 6 bases. CDR1 is SGHVS and CDR2 is FNYEAQ in the germline V gene. The CDR3 runs to 14 residues. The CDR3 DNA follows: TGTGCCAGCAGCTTCCCTGTCGGCGGGGGCGAGCAGTACTTC. Its translation: CASSFPVGGGEQYF.

The chain uses TRBV11-1 and TRBJ2-5; D may be TRBD1 (5 bases). The CDR3 is made up of 15 amino acids. The germline V gene has CDR1 SGHAT and CDR2 FQDESV (reference sequence). V lost 5 bases and J lost 5, with 18 bases in between. In DNA form, the CDR3 reads TGTGCCAGCAGCCAGGGATCCTGGACCACGGAGACCCAGTACTTC. It specifies CASSQGSWTTETQYF.

The chain combines TRBV4-1 with TRBJ2-3; maybe TRBD2 (5 bases). The CDR3 totals 13 residues. V was pared by 4 bases and J by 9 bases, with 14 bases between. Germline V gives CDR1 MGHRA, CDR2 YSYEKL. CDR3 sequence: CASSRDLGLTQYF. The CDR3 DNA sequence: TGCGCCAGCAGCCGAGACCTTGGACTCACGCAGTATTTT.

The chain recombines TRBV30 with TRBJ2-7; no clear D. The V gene's germline CDR1 is GTSNPN and CDR2 SVGIG (reference sequence). The V end was cut by 1 base, the J end by 3 bases, with 7 bases between. This CDR3 contains 12 residues. CDR3 protein: CAWSETSYEQYF. CDR3 in DNA: TGTGCCTGGAGTGAAACCAGCTACGAGCAGTACTTC. The variable domain in full, with the rest retrieved from reference TRBV30 and TRBJ2-7, is SQTIHQWPATLVQPVGSPLSLECTVEGTSNPNLYWYRQAAGRGLQLLFYSVGIGQISSEVPQNLSASRPQDRQFILSSKKLLLSDSGFYLCAWSETSYEQYFGPGTRLTVT.

The gene calls are TRBV30 and TRBJ2-5, with 10 bases identical to TRBD1. Germline CDR1 GTSNPN, CDR2 SVGIG (reference sequence). The CDR3 extends over 15 amino acids. Trimming at V came to 5 bases and at J to 5 bases, leaving 11 bases not matched to a gene. The CDR3 bases are TGTGCCTGGGGGGCCGGACAGGGGGAAAGGGAGACCCAGTACTTC. Amino acid sequence: CAWGAGQGERETQYF.

V is TRBV2 and J is TRBJ2-7, with 11 bases fitting TRBD2. The CDR3 runs 18 residues. Unmatched junction bases numbered 11, after V lost 4 bases and J lost 0 bases. CDR1 is SNHLY and CDR2 is FYNNEI in the germline V gene. The chain's CDR3 is CASSGGSGLAGSSYEQYF. As DNA, the CDR3 is TGTGCCAGCAGTGGTGGGAGTGGACTAGCGGGTAGCTCCTACGAGCAGTACTTC. Variable domain in full (rest from reference TRBV2 and TRBJ2-7): EPEVTQTPSHQVTQMGQEVILRCVPISNHLYFYWYRQILGQKVEFLVSFYNNEISEKSEIFDDQFSVERPDGSNFTLKIRSTKLEDSAMYFCASSGGSGLAGSSYEQYFGPGTRLTVT.

The chain employs TRBV11-2 and TRBJ2-7; D is unresolved. Germline V lookup: CDR1 SGHAT, CDR2 FQNNGV. Trimming removed 5 bases at V and 6 bases at J, with 20 bases between. CDR3 length: 15 amino acids. The chain's CDR3 is CASSPVLSRSAEQYF. In DNA, the CDR3 is TGTGCCAGCAGCCCAGTACTTTCGAGGTCTGCCGAGCAGTACTTC.

The V gene is TRBV30, the J gene TRBJ2-7, with D perhaps matching TRBD2 (7 bases). The V gene's germline CDR1 is GTSNPN and CDR2 SVGIG (reference sequence). V lost 0 bases and J 1 base, leaving 10 bases between the germline ends. The CDR3 loop spans 14 amino acids. The CDR3 loop is CAWSVGGESYEQYF. CDR3 DNA: TGTGCCTGGAGTGTAGGGGGGGAATCCTACGAGCAGTACTTC.

V gene TRBV30 combines with J gene TRBJ1-5, with a weak D call TRBD1 (5 bases). Trimming took 1 base from V and 5 from J, leaving 9 bases between them. The CDR3 covers 13 residues. Looked up from germline, CDR1 is GTSNPN and CDR2 is SVGIG (reference sequence). CDR3 loop: CAWSARGDQPQHF. CDR3 sequence (DNA): TGTGCCTGGAGTGCCCGGGGGGATCAGCCCCAGCATTTT.

The DNA of the CDR3 is TGTGCCAGTAGGCTAGCGGGGGGCTCAGATACGCAGTATTTT. It is translated as CASRLAGGSDTQYF. The V and J genes are TRBV19 and TRBJ2-3; 11 bases are shared with TRBD2. J was trimmed by 4 bases and V by 6 bases; bases with no gene match: 3. This CDR3 is 14 amino acids long. Germline V CDR1 and CDR2: LNHDA, SQIVND (reference sequence).

This clone was picked up one time. The CDR3, as DNA: TGTGCCAGCAGTGAAGAGTCACTCCAGGGCAACGAGCAGTACTTC. Translated, it gives CASSEESLQGNEQYF. The chain links TRBV2 to TRBJ2-7; a weak D match, TRBD1 (5 bases). Germline loops: CDR1 SNHLY, CDR2 FYNNEI. The CDR3 totals 15 residues. V dropped 1 base and J dropped 5 bases, with 15 bases sitting between them. The full variable domain, rest sourced from reference TRBV2 and TRBJ2-7, is EPEVTQTPSHQVTQMGQEVILRCVPISNHLYFYWYRQILGQKVEFLVSFYNNEISEKSEIFDDQFSVERPDGSNFTLKIRSTKLEDSAMYFCASSEESLQGNEQYFGPGTRLTVT.

Relative to its sample, this clone is medium-sized. Within the sample, other DNA sequences also encode this same CDR3. The chain uses TRBV28 and TRBJ1-2, with no clear D. This CDR3 region has 14 residues. V was pared by 6 bases and J by 2 bases, with 13 bases between. CDR1 and CDR2 (germline): MDHEN, SYDVKM. Written as DNA, the CDR3 is TGTGCCAGCAGCAGCCCAGGTGGCAACTATGGCTACACCTTC. Translating gives CASSSPGGNYGYTF.

There are a few counts of this clone. V usage is TRBV5-4 and J usage is TRBJ1-1; 10 nucleotides match TRBD1. V shed 4 bases, J shed 6 bases, and the junction held 3 bases outside the gene matches. The length of the CDR3 is 13 residues. Germline V gene lookup returns CDR1 SGHNT and CDR2 YYREEE (reference sequence). CDR3 nucleotide sequence: TGTGCCAGCAGCGTCGGACAGGGGGCTGAAGCTTTCTTT. It yields the protein CASSVGQGAEAFF.

The V and J genes are TRBV30 and TRBJ1-2, with unresolved D. Trimming stripped 2 bases from V and 4 bases from J, with 11 bases between. Germline-derived CDR1 and CDR2 are GTSNPN and SVGIG (reference sequence). There are 13 residues in the CDR3. The CDR3 protein is CAWSPRGSYGYTF. CDR3 sequence (DNA): TGTGCCTGGAGTCCCCGGGGTAGCTATGGCTACACCTTC.

Only one count was recorded for this clone. Additional DNA sequences in this sample encode the identical CDR3. The chain has TRBV6-5 and TRBJ2-1; D is perhaps TRBD1 (6 bases). V lost 5 bases, J lost 0 bases, and 8 bases lay in between. This CDR3 has 14 residues. CDR1 is MNHEY, CDR2 SVGAGI, per germline. CDR3 nucleotides: TGTGCCAGCAGTCAGGGGTCCTCCTACAATGAGCAGTTCTTC. Translated: CASSQGSSYNEQFF.

The gene calls are TRBV30 and TRBJ1-2; 10 positions match TRBD1. The CDR3 contains 13 residues. Looked up from germline, CDR1 is GTSNPN and CDR2 is SVGIG (reference sequence). V shed 3 bases, J shed 4 bases, and the junction held 2 bases outside the gene matches. In DNA form, the CDR3 reads TGTGCCTGGAGCGACAGGGGGCTCTATGGCTACACCTTC. Amino acid sequence: CAWSDRGLYGYTF.

The chain has TRBV2 and TRBJ1-2; D unresolved. The V end lost 6 bases, the J end lost 4 bases, and 9 bases lay between the germline ends. CDR1 is SNHLY, CDR2 FYNNEI, per germline. The CDR3 contains 12 residues. In nucleotides, the CDR3 is TGTGCCAGCAGCCCCTCCCCCTATGGCTACACCTTC. It translates to CASSPSPYGYTF.

The chain combines TRBV30 with TRBJ1-1, with D maybe TRBD1 (5 bases). The CDR3 runs 13 residues. Germline V gives CDR1 GTSNPN, CDR2 SVGIG (reference sequence). With 2 bases removed from V and 8 bases from J, the gap between germline ends came to 15 bases. The CDR3 sequence: CAWSLTRDSEAFF. DNA for the CDR3: TGTGCCTGGAGTCTTACCCGGGACTCAGAAGCTTTCTTT.

The V gene is TRBV5-4, the J gene TRBJ1-2, with 9 bases aligning to TRBD1. The CDR3 loop spans 14 amino acids. Germline trimming cut 5 bases from V and 6 bases from J; bases unmatched to any gene: 8. Germline-derived CDR1 and CDR2 are SGHNT and YYREEE (reference sequence). The CDR3, as DNA: TGTGCCAGCAGACCCACAGGGGGCGTCGATGGCTACACCTTC. Amino acids: CASRPTGGVDGYTF.

This chain connects TRBV30 to TRBJ1-2, with D perhaps matching TRBD1 (5 bases). In germline, CDR1 is GTSNPN, CDR2 SVGIG (reference sequence). CDR3 length: 13 residues. The V end lost 2 bases, the J end lost 5 bases, and 12 bases lay between the germline ends. The CDR3 sequence is CAWSWRDGYGYTF. The DNA for the CDR3 is TGTGCCTGGAGTTGGAGGGACGGGTATGGCTACACCTTC.

This clone has just one count. The chain employs TRBV28 and TRBJ1-6, with D perhaps matching TRBD1 (6 bases). V lost 5 bases and J lost 6, with 17 bases in between. CDR1 and CDR2 from the germline V gene are MDHEN and SYDVKM. The CDR3 covers 16 residues. As DNA, the CDR3 is TGTGCCAGCAGTCCGGGTGGGGGGGCTTTTAATTCACCCCTCCACTTT. It specifies CASSPGGGAFNSPLHF.

The chain couples TRBV7-9 to TRBJ2-2; D uncertain. CDR1 is SEHNR, CDR2 FQNEAQ, per germline (reference sequence). The CDR3 has 12 amino acids. V lost 6 bases to trimming and J lost 6 bases, with 8 bases between them. The CDR3 loop reads CASSSPAGELFF. The CDR3 region has the DNA TGTGCCAGCAGTTCCCCCGCCGGGGAGCTGTTTTTT.

This clone was seen a few times. The chain combines TRBV19 with TRBJ1-1; 8 nucleotides line up with TRBD1. This CDR3 has 13 residues. With 4 bases clipped from V and 6 bases from J, the junction kept 4 bases outside the gene matches. Germline V gene lookup returns CDR1 LNHDA and CDR2 SQIVND (reference sequence). The CDR3 DNA follows: TGTGCCAGTAGTACACAGGGGGGTGCTGAAGCTTTCTTT. Translating it yields CASSTQGGAEAFF.